The clone carrying this T cell receptor beta chain appeared once. These data come from a study of blood T cell repertoires in COVID-19. Whole-study context: Samples representing acute and convalescent COVID-19 were sourced from the United States, Italy and Spain.

The ends lost 5 bases at V and 10 bases at J; junction bases unmatched: 6. CDR1 is MDHEN and CDR2 is SYDVKM in the germline V gene. This CDR3 is 12 amino acids long. Authors' processing steps: Amplification from reference gene primers served as the basis for estimated nucleated cell counts. Profiling relied on immunoSEQ multiplex PCR, and the TCRdb table lists in-frame clones only, not all of them. V, J and clone size reflect that table, while D and trimming were determined from the DNA. The sample records 80,000 or so clones, about four fifths being singletons. This chain links TRBV28 with TRBJ1-1; TRBD1 matches at 8 bases. This clonotype was sampled from an older man with acute or convalescent COVID-19. Sequencing used peripheral blood. The DNA of the CDR3 is TGTGCCAGCAGTCAAGGGACAGGCGGAGCTTTCTTT. Encoded protein: CASSQGTGGAFF.